This TCR beta chain was retrieved from a study of cytomegalovirus exposure and HLA in healthy donors. Profiled with immunoSEQ multiplex PCR; TCRdb holds only in-frame clones, not every one. In the table there are 150,000 or so clones, roughly nine tenths of which are singletons. V lost 5 bases, J lost 1 base, and 12 bases lay in between. Germline CDR1 reads MNHEY; CDR2 reads SMNVEV (reference sequence). CDR3 length: 15 residues. Input material: PBMCs. The chain joins TRBV27 to TRBJ1-5; D gene unclear. The TCR was taken from a woman aged 18-29 years in good health and CMV-seropositive. The CDR3 is CASSAYGTSNQPQHF. The CDR3 DNA follows: TGTGCCAGCAGTGCTTATGGCACGAGCAATCAGCCCCAGCATTTT.